These 17 T cell receptor beta chains were sequenced from one sample in a study of esophageal squamous cell carcinoma tumors. After a first PCR with P20EA plus a TCR alpha or TCR beta constant-region primer, a nested PCR used CA2 or CB2. Reverse transcription used a polyT18-containing BSL-18E primer, and TCR genes were amplified by unbiased adaptor ligation RT-PCR. TCRdb itself ran the 5' RACE reads through MiXCR, one entry per CDR3 protein. The table includes 5,700 or so distinct CDR3 sequences, 20% to 25% detected once. Sequencing was carried out using tumor tissue. The receptors stem from a man aged 45-79 years with esophageal squamous cell carcinoma.

The chain combines TRBV10-3 with TRBJ2-3, with 12 positions matching TRBD2. This CDR3 is 15 amino acids long. Trimming at V came to 8 bases and at J to 0 bases, leaving 3 bases not matched to a gene. Germline V gene sequence: CDR1 ENHRY, CDR2 SYGVKD. CDR3 protein: CAIALAGGSTDTQYF. CDR3 sequence (DNA): TGTGCCATCGCCCTAGCGGGAGGGAGCACAGATACGCAGTATTTT.

The chain employs TRBV11-2 and TRBJ2-1; no clear D gene. Trimming cost V 9 bases and J 0 bases, with 21 bases left between them. Germline V gene lookup returns CDR1 SGHAT and CDR2 FQNNGV. This CDR3 contains 17 residues. The CDR3 coding sequence is TGTGCCAGAAGACCGAGACTGTTACTGAGCTCCTACAATGAGCAGTTCTTC. This gives the protein CARRPRLLLSSYNEQFF.

This clonotype was counted ten times or more. The chain carries TRBV18 and TRBJ2-7, with unresolved D. In germline, CDR1 is KGHSH, CDR2 LQKENI. The CDR3 spans 13 residues. Between the trimmed V and J ends, which lost 4 bases and 3 bases, there was a span of 10 bases. The CDR3 sequence is CASSLMGSYEQYF. The CDR3 bases are TGTGCCAGCTCACTGATGGGTAGCTACGAGCAGTACTTC.

With regard to this clonotype: A read error may account for a junction end that differs from germline. This chain links TRBV5-4 with TRBJ1-5; 10 bases fit TRBD1. The CDR3 runs to 15 residues. The germline V gene encodes CDR1 SGHNT and CDR2 YYREEE (reference sequence). The CDR3 loop is CTSSRDRGRDQPQHF. CDR3 nucleotides: TGTACCAGCAGCCGAGACAGGGGGCGCGATCAGCCCCAGCATTTT.

This clonotype is judged medium-sized. The chain is built from TRBV20-1 and TRBJ2-5, with D perhaps given as TRBD1 or TRBD2 (6 bases each). The V and J ends lost 6 bases and 6 bases respectively, with 17 bases between them. The germline V gene encodes CDR1 DFQATT and CDR2 SNEGSKA (reference sequence). The CDR3 sequence is 13 residues long. The CDR3 loop is CSANPDSGQTQYF. The CDR3 DNA reads as TGCAGTGCGAACCCGGACAGCGGGCAGACCCAGTACTTC.

This rearrangement joins TRBV2 to TRBJ2-1, with 8 positions matching TRBD2. The J segment lost 1 base and the V segment lost 7 bases, leaving 6 bases of the junction unmatched. The germline gives CDR1 SNHLY, CDR2 FYNNEI. This CDR3 is 15 amino acids long. The chain's CDR3 is CASNLLAESYNEQFF. Here the CDR3 DNA reads TGTGCCAGCAACTTACTAGCGGAATCCTACAATGAGCAGTTCTTC.

The table lists this clonotype with a few counts. The CDR3 DNA follows: TGTGCCTGGACGGGAAGGGGGCCCACTGAAGCTTTCTTT. Translation: CAWTGRGPTEAFF. The chain carries TRBV30 and TRBJ1-1, with 7 bases identical to TRBD1. V shed 4 bases and J 4 bases; nucleotides not matched to a gene: 6. Germline lookup yields CDR1 GTSNPN and CDR2 SVGIG (reference sequence). This CDR3 is built from 13 residues.

Turning to this clonotype: No conserved phenylalanine or tryptophan is present at the end of the CDR3, so a read error is the likely explanation. The chain couples TRBV2 to TRBJ2-3, with D possibly matching TRBD2 (5 bases). CDR1 and CDR2 (germline): SNHLY, FYNNEI. The CDR3 is made up of 14 amino acids. The CDR3: CTSSEYGNADTQYL. For the CDR3, the DNA is TGTACCAGCAGTGAATACGGGAACGCGGATACGCAGTATTTG.

The chain couples TRBV7-6 to TRBJ2-3; D not certain. V lost 5 bases and J lost 2, with 11 bases in between. This CDR3 has 14 residues. CDR1 is SGHVS and CDR2 is FNYEAQ in the germline V gene. The DNA for the CDR3 is TGTGCCAGCAGCCCTAGGTCCTACACAGATACGCAGTATTTT. Amino acid sequence: CASSPRSYTDTQYF.

This clonotype was counted only a few times. Its ends do not fully match the called genes, so a read error is possible. The V gene is TRBV27, the J gene TRBJ1-2; TRBD1 aligns across 8 bases. The CDR3 consists of 15 residues. Germline assignment: CDR1 MNHEY and CDR2 SMNVEV (reference sequence). The CDR3: CASSFTPDRAAGDTF. The CDR3 DNA reads TGTGCCAGCAGTTTCACACCGGACAGGGCCGCTGGCGACACCTTC.

With respect to this clonotype: One end of the junction is discordant with germline, which a read error may explain. This chain links TRBV7-7 with TRBJ2-5; weak D call: TRBD1 (5 bases). The CDR3 sequence is 14 residues long. CDR1 is SSHAT and CDR2 is FNYEAQ in the germline V gene (reference sequence). CDR3 nucleotides: TGTGCTAGCAGCCGAGGCAGGGTAGGAGAGACCCAGTACTTC. Encoded protein: CASSRGRVGETQYF.

Judged by abundance, this clonotype is medium-sized (0.01 to 0.1%). The rearrangement uses TRBV27 and TRBJ2-1, with 12 positions matching TRBD2. Germline lookup yields CDR1 MNHEY and CDR2 SMNVEV (reference sequence). The CDR3 extends over 17 amino acids. The V segment lost 7 bases and the J segment 8 bases; nucleotides outside the gene matches: 15. The DNA for the CDR3 is TGTGCCAGCACTTCTATATTCGGACTAGCGGGAAGGTATGAGCAGTTCTTC. This gives the protein CASTSIFGLAGRYEQFF.

This clonotype is medium-sized in the sample. The genes are TRBV6-6 and TRBJ2-5; 7 bases fit TRBD1. CDR1 MNHNY and CDR2 SVGAGI come from the germline V gene (reference sequence). V was clipped by 0 bases and J by 3 bases; unmatched bases: 1. This CDR3 contains 14 residues. CDR3 in DNA: TGTGCCAGCAGTTACTCGGACAGGAAAGAGACCCAGTACTTC. Protein: CASSYSDRKETQYF.

Remarks on this clonotype: Mismatch with germline at one junction end may stem from a read error. The rearrangement uses TRBV7-2 and TRBJ2-4; D might be TRBD2 (7 bases). The CDR3 loop spans 14 amino acids. Germline lookup yields CDR1 SGHTA and CDR2 FQGNSA. The CDR3 protein is CASSLDGLGGHGDF. CDR3 coding DNA: TGTGCCAGCAGCTTAGATGGCTTGGGGGGGCACGGGGACTTC.

In its sample, this clonotype was seen a few times. The chain has TRBV7-3 and TRBJ2-5, with unresolved D. The germline V and J ends were trimmed by 5 bases and 2 bases, with 12 bases remaining between them. The CDR3 contains 14 residues. The germline CDR1 and CDR2 sequences are SGHTA and FQGTGA. The CDR3 region is CASSQGTAQETQYF. In nucleotides, the CDR3 is TGTGCCAGCAGCCAAGGTACAGCGCAAGAGACCCAGTACTTC. The variable domain in full, with the rest retrieved from reference TRBV7-3 and TRBJ2-5, is GAGVSQTPSNKVTEKGKYVELRCDPISGHTALYWYRQSLGQGPEFLIYFQGTGAADDSGLPNDRFFAVRPEGSVSTLKIQRTERGDSAVYLCASSQGTAQETQYFGPGTRLLVL.

The chain is built from TRBV18 and TRBJ2-3; TRBD2 aligns across 7 bases. Germline values: CDR1 KGHSH, CDR2 LQKENI. The J segment lost 6 bases and the V segment lost 5 bases, leaving 8 bases of the junction unmatched. The CDR3 contains 14 residues. The chain's CDR3 is CASSKKAGWDTQYF. The CDR3 DNA reads TGTGCCAGCTCAAAGAAAGCGGGATGGGATACGCAGTATTTT.

This clonotype was picked up many times. This chain joins TRBV5-4 and TRBJ2-1; 9 bases line up with TRBD2. The CDR3 has 16 residues. Germline V gives CDR1 SGHNT, CDR2 YYREEE (reference sequence). Trimming took 4 bases from V and 4 from J; bases not matched to a gene: 9. The CDR3 DNA follows: TGTGCCAGCAGCCCAGAACTAGCGGGCTCGTACAATGAGCAGTTCTTC. Translating it yields CASSPELAGSYNEQFF. Filled out from reference TRBV5-4 and TRBJ2-1, the complete variable domain reads ETGVTQSPTHLIKTRGQQVTLRCSSQSGHNTVSWYQQALGQGPQFIFQYYREEENGRGNFPPRFSGLQFPNYSSELNVNALELDDSALYLCASSPELAGSYNEQFFGPGTRLTVL.